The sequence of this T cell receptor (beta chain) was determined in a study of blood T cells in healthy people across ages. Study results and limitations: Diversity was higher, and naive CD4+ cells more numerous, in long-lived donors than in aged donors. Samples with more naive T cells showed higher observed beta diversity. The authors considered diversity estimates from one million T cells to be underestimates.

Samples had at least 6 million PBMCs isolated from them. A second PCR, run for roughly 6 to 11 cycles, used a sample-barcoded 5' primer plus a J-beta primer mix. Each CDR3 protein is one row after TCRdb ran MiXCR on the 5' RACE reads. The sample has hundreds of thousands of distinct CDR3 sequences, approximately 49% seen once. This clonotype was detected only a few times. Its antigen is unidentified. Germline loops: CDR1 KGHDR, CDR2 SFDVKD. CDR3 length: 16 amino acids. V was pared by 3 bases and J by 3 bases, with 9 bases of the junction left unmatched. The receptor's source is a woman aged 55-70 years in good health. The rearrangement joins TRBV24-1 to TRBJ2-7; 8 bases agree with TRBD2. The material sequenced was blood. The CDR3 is CATSDVSGRGIYEQYF. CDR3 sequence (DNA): TGTGCCACCAGTGATGTGAGCGGGAGAGGTATCTACGAGCAGTACTTC.